Included here is one T cell receptor beta chain sequence, with context. These data belong to a study of blood T cells in healthy people across ages. Primers used in a second PCR of about 7 to 12 cycles were a sample-barcoded 5' primer and a J-beta primer mix. MiXCR was run by TCRdb on the 5' RACE reads, yielding one entry per CDR3 protein. The data show approximately 760,000 distinct CDR3 sequences, 20% to 30% seen once. From germline, CDR1 is SEHNR and CDR2 FQNEAQ (reference sequence). The V end lost 5 bases, the J end lost 5 bases, and 9 bases lay between the germline ends. The CDR3 loop spans 13 amino acids. This same sample was also taken into another study, of T cells of mothers and their children.

This TCR derives from a boy between 10 and 17 years old in good health. The chain recombines TRBV7-9 with TRBJ2-2; D uncertain. Source material: blood. The CDR3 DNA reads as TGTGCCAGCAGCCCCGTGGGGACCGGGGAGCTGTTTTTT. Translating gives CASSPVGTGELFF.